The clone carrying this T cell receptor (beta chain) has only one observation. Its target is not known. Looked up from germline, CDR1 is MGHRA and CDR2 is YSYEKL. This CDR3 contains 14 residues. V was clipped by 4 bases and J by 0 bases, with 9 bases between them. Blood libraries mostly used approximately 450 ng genomic DNA, six replicates each. The assay was immunoSEQ multiplex PCR, and TCRdb's table has in-frame clones only and misses some. The sample has over 11,000 clones; around two thirds are singletons. These data come from a study of neoadjuvant anti-PD-1 for oral cavity cancer. These newly diagnosed stage II-IVA oral cavity squamous cell carcinoma patients had no prior systemic or radiation treatment. Study results and limitations: Post-nivolumab, blood T cell clonality was significantly elevated in non-responders.

The sequence derives from a person aged 40-85 years with oral cavity squamous cell carcinoma. The chain carries TRBV4-1 and TRBJ1-1; no clear D gene. The sample here was PBMCs, taken before nivolumab (anti-PD-1) treatment. CDR3 protein: CASSRDRVNTEAFF. The CDR3 nucleotides are TGCGCCAGCAGCCGAGACCGAGTGAACACTGAAGCTTTCTTT.